This TCR beta chain was sequenced for a study of cytomegalovirus exposure and HLA in healthy donors. Study-level points and caveats: The classifier, whose performance was assessed in both the original and validation cohorts, reportedly diagnosed cytomegalovirus status with high specificity and sensitivity. Certain sequence variants were highly shared and formed a cluster, and this cluster was likely a sequencing artifact.

Germline V gene sequence: CDR1 SQVTM, CDR2 ANQGSEA. Trimming cost V 7 bases and J 7 bases; bases outside gene matches: 6. The CDR3 spans 13 residues. The PCR was carried out with 60 Vbeta primers and 13 Jbeta primers. The protocol was immunoSEQ multiplex PCR, while the TCRdb copy is restricted to in-frame clones and leaves out a portion. The sample records tens of thousands of clones, about 73% being singletons. Of note for this clone: Antigen unknown.

V gene TRBV29-1 combines with J gene TRBJ2-2; TRBD1 matches at 10 bases. The sample was PBMCs. The clonotype comes from a woman aged 30 to 39 in good health and CMV-seronegative. Here the CDR3 DNA reads TGCAGCGGACAGGGGGCGCGTGGCGGGGAGCTGTTTTTT. Translation: CSGQGARGGELFF.